This T cell receptor (beta chain) was recovered during a study of blood T cells in healthy people across ages. Whole-study results and caveats: Naive CD4+ cell counts and diversity both ran higher in long-lived than in aged donors.

Germline V gene sequence: CDR1 SGHTA, CDR2 FQGNSA. This CDR3 has 15 amino acids. V lost 6 bases to trimming and J lost 2 bases; unmatched junction nucleotides: 6. Concerning this clonotype itself: What it binds is unknown.

A second PCR, run for 7 to 11 cycles, used a sample-barcoded 5' primer plus a J-beta primer mix. TCRdb processed the 5' RACE reads anew with MiXCR; each CDR3 protein has one entry. The profile shows 700,000 to 950,000 distinct CDR3 sequences, roughly two fifths of them singletons. The chain couples TRBV7-2 to TRBJ2-7; TRBD2 matches 11 bases. The receptor was isolated from a woman between 55 and 75 years old in good health. The sequencing input was blood. CDR3 nucleotide sequence: TGTGCCAGCAGTTCCTTTAGCGGGGGGGCCTACGAGCAGTACTTC. It translates to CASSSFSGGAYEQYF.